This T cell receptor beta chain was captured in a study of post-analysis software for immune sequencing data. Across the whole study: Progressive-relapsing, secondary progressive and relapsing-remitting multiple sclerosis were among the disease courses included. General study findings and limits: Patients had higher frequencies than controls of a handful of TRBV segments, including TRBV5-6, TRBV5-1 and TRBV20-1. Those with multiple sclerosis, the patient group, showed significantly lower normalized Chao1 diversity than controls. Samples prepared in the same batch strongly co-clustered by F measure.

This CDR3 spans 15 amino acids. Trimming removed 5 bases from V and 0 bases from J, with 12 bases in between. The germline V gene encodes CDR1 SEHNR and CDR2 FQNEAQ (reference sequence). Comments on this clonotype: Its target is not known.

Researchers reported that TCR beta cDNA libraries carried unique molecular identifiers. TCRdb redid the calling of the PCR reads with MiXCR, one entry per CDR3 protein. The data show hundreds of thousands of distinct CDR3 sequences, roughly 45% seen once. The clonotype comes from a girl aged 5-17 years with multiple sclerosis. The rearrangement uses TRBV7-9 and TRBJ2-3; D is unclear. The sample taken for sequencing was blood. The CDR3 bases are TGTGCCAGCAGCGAGAGACCGACTAGCACAGATACGCAGTATTTT. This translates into CASSERPTSTDTQYF. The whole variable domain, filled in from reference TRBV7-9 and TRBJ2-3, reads DTGVSQNPRHKITKRGQNVTFRCDPISEHNRLYWYRQTLGQGPEFLTYFQNEAQLEKSRLLSDRFSAERPKGSFSTLEIQRTEQGDSAMYLCASSERPTSTDTQYFGPGTRLTVL.